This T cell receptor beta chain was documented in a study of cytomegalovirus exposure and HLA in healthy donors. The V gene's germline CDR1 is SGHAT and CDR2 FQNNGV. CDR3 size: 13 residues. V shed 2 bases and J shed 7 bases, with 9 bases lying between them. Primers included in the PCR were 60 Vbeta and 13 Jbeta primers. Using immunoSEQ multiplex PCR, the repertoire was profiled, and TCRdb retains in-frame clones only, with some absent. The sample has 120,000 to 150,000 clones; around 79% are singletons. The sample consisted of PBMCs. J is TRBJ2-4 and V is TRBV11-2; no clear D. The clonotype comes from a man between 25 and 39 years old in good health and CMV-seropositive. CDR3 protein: CASSLMSGNIQYF. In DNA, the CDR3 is TGTGCCAGCAGCTTAATGTCCGGGAACATTCAGTACTTC.